One and the same sample provided the 7 T cell receptor beta chains below, sequenced in a study of regulatory T cells in long-lasting Graves disease (dated by TCRdb to about 2021). The label giving this sample's time point can be read as: persistent/refractory GD, antithyroid drugs over 5 years with positive TRAb. For both TCR sequencing and RNA sequencing, RNA was extracted from PBMCs using TRIzol. Library preparation employed multiplex PCR. The sample was run on an Illumina HiSeq 4000. iRepertoire HTBI primers and Arm-PCR amplification of CDR3 regions were used to construct TCR beta libraries. Using fastp at Q25 and MiXCR, TCRdb reprocessed the public reads and kept productive beta chains. For every CDR3 protein sequence, its rows merge into one entry that carries the most common genes and DNA. The sample has about 470,000 distinct CDR3 sequences on record, less than 25% of them singletons. The leading ten clones occupy less than 9% of the sample.

The sequenced sample was peripheral blood mononuclear cells (PBMCs), obtained when the disease was refractory, from a patient treated with antithyroid drugs. The source is a female donor with Graves disease.

This clonotype was detected ten times or more. The V and J genes are TRBV20-1 and TRBJ2-7; possibly TRBD1 for D (6 bases). V lost 4 bases and J lost 1, with 17 bases in between. Germline CDR1 reads DFQATT; CDR2 reads SNEGSKA (reference sequence). This CDR3 contains 15 residues. The CDR3 region has the DNA TGCAGTGCTACCCTCCGGGACACCTCTTCCTACGAGCAGTACTTC. It yields the protein CSATLRDTSSYEQYF.

As to this clonotype: Its ends do not fully match the called genes, so a read error is possible. CDR3: CASSQGAGIAKNIPYF. Written as DNA, the CDR3 is TGTGCCAGCAGCCAAGGGGCAGGGATCGCCAAAAACATTCCGTACTTC. V is TRBV14 and J is TRBJ2-4, with D possibly being TRBD1 (5 bases). In germline, CDR1 is SGHDN, CDR2 FVKESK. The CDR3 is 16 amino acids.

Only a few counts were recorded for this clonotype. This chain links TRBV6-2 or TRBV6-3 with TRBJ2-1; D unresolved. The germline gives CDR1 MNHEY, CDR2 SVGEGT. The germline V and J ends were trimmed by 6 bases and 0 bases, with 9 bases remaining between them. This CDR3 is built from 14 residues. The CDR3, as DNA: TGTGCCAGCAGACAGCGAATCTCCTACAATGAGCAGTTCTTC. This codes for CASRQRISYNEQFF.

This clonotype has a count of ten or more. The V gene is TRBV28, the J gene TRBJ2-7; D is ambiguous. CDR1 MDHEN and CDR2 SYDVKM come from the germline V gene. This CDR3 region has 11 residues. V was shortened by 5 bases and J by 2 bases, with 4 bases between the two germline ends. DNA of the CDR3: TGTGCCAGCAGTACTACCTACGAGCAGTACTTC. This translates into CASSTTYEQYF. Full variable domain (missing parts from reference TRBV28 and TRBJ2-7): DVKVTQSSRYLVKRTGEKVFLECVQDMDHENMFWYRQDPGLGLRLIYFSYDVKMKEKGDIPEGYSVSREKKERFSLILESASTNQTSMYLCASSTTYEQYFGPGTRLTVT.

This clonotype was seen a handful of times. V and J are TRBV19 and TRBJ1-2; D is undetermined. CDR1 is LNHDA, CDR2 SQIVND, per germline (reference sequence). The CDR3 is 13 residues long. Trimming took 8 bases from V and 1 from J, leaving 11 bases between them. The CDR3 DNA is TGTGCCAGTCGCGGCAGAGATAACTATGGCTACACCTTC. Translation: CASRGRDNYGYTF.

This clonotype was seen ten or more times. This rearrangement joins TRBV27 to TRBJ2-2; D gene uncertain. V shed 5 bases and J shed 4 bases, with 11 bases lying between them. This CDR3 is built from 14 residues. Germline lookup yields CDR1 MNHEY and CDR2 SMNVEV (reference sequence). CDR3 protein: CASSAYMGTGELFF. The CDR3 DNA reads as TGTGCCAGCAGTGCCTACATGGGCACCGGGGAGCTGTTTTTT.

The gene calls are TRBV27 and TRBJ2-2, with a possible D match to TRBD2 (5 bases). Germline CDR1 reads MNHEY; CDR2 reads SMNVEV (reference sequence). Trimming left V 6 bases short and J 5 bases short, with 13 bases between. The CDR3 spans 14 residues. CDR3 region: CASRALGGTGELFF. CDR3 DNA: TGTGCCAGCAGAGCACTAGGCGGGACCGGGGAGCTGTTTTTT.